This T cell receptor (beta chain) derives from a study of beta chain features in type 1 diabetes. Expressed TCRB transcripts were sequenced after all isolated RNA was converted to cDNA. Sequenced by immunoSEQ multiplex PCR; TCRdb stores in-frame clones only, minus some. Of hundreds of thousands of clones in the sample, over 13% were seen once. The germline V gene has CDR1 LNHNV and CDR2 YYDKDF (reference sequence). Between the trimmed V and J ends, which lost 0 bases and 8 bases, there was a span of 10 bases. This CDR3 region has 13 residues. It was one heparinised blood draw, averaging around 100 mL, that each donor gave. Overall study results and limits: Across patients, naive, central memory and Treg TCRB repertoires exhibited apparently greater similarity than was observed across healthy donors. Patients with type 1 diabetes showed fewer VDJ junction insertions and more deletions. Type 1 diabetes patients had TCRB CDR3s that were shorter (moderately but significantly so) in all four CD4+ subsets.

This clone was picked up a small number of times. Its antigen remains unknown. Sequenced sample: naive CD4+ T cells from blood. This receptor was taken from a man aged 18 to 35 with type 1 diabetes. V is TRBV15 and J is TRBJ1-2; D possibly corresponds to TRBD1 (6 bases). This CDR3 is CATSRDSTGGYTF. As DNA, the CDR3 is TGTGCCACCAGCAGAGATTCGACAGGCGGCTACACCTTC.